This T cell receptor (beta chain) was retrieved from a study of shared clonotypes between healthy human individuals. The study's findings and limits: When compared with the clonotypes that were shared by all four sorted-subset donors, the non-shared clonotypes turned out to have lower generation probabilities. Clonotype sharing among donors was thought likely to change with sequencing depth. What naive subsets generally showed was a larger estimated richness than memory subsets showed.

As concerns this clone: Its antigen is unidentified.

Splitting of each subset's genomic DNA was done evenly across several immunoSEQ plates. Generated by immunoSEQ multiplex PCR, the TCRdb table keeps only in-frame clones and is missing some. The data show some 2,500,000 clones, 80% to 95% seen once. Sequenced input: naive CD4+ T cells from PBMCs. The subset was: CD45RA+ positively selected. The source is a man between 18 and 35 years old in good health. Some clones in this sample may be carry-over from other donors' samples.

The CDR3 protein is CASSLQSAGRNYGYTF. CDR3 sequence (DNA): TGTGCCAGCTCACTTCAATCTGCAGGGCGTAACTATGGCTACACCTTC. The V and J genes are TRBV18 and TRBJ1-2; perhaps TRBD1 as D (5 bases). The CDR3 extends over 16 amino acids. Germline CDR1 is KGHSH and CDR2 is LQKENI. V was clipped by 4 bases and J by 1 base, with 16 bases between them.